The 16 T cell receptor beta chains reported below all come from one sample, sequenced in a study of T cell changes during pregnancy in multiple sclerosis. Profiling relied on immunoSEQ multiplex PCR, and the TCRdb table lists in-frame clones only, not all of them. The sample holds around 53,000 clones, about 90% seen once. The sequencing used CD4+ T cells from peripheral blood mononuclear cells, collected after pregnancy. These receptors all stem from a female donor with multiple sclerosis, enrolled in a pregnancy study.

The CDR3: CASRRGQGGGYTF. The DNA for the CDR3 is TGTGCCAGCAGGAGAGGACAGGGGGGTGGCTACACCTTC. This sequence joins TRBV6-6 and TRBJ1-2; TRBD1 matches 10 bases. V was pared by 6 bases and J by 7 bases, with 5 bases of the junction left unmatched. CDR1 is MNHNY, CDR2 SVGAGI, per germline (reference sequence). This CDR3 has 13 amino acids.

CDR3 DNA: TGTGCCAGCAGCCGTGTGGGGGCAGGAACTAATGAAAAACTGTTTTTT. Its protein product is CASSRVGAGTNEKLFF. The V call is TRBV14, the J call TRBJ1-4, with TRBD1 as a possible D gene (6 bases). This CDR3 contains 16 residues. In germline, CDR1 is SGHDN, CDR2 FVKESK. Trimming removed 4 bases from V and 1 base from J, with 13 bases in between.

The V and J genes are TRBV29-1 and TRBJ1-4; weak D call: TRBD1 (5 bases). The V end lost 4 bases, the J end lost 0 bases, and 9 bases lay between the germline ends. This CDR3 spans 14 amino acids. CDR1 SQVTM and CDR2 ANQGSEA come from the germline V gene. The CDR3 DNA reads TGCAGCGTTGGAAACAGGTCAACTAATGAAAAACTGTTTTTT. Translated, it gives CSVGNRSTNEKLFF.

J is TRBJ2-2 and V is TRBV5-1, with 8 bases lining up with TRBD2. Germline lookup yields CDR1 SGHRS and CDR2 YFSETQ. The CDR3 runs 15 residues. V shed 6 bases, J shed 5 bases, and the junction held 9 bases outside the gene matches. This CDR3 reads CASTSGGALTGELFF. As DNA, the CDR3 is TGCGCCAGCACCTCCGGGGGGGCCCTGACCGGGGAGCTGTTTTTT. The full variable domain, its missing parts supplied by reference TRBV5-1 and TRBJ2-2, is KAGVTQTPRYLIKTRGQQVTLSCSPISGHRSVSWYQQTPGQGLQFLFEYFSETQRNKGNFPGRFSGRQFSNSRSEMNVSTLELGDSALYLCASTSGGALTGELFFGEGSRLTVL.

The chain recombines TRBV18 with TRBJ2-5; D is uncertain. Germline loops: CDR1 KGHSH, CDR2 LQKENI. V was cut by 6 bases and J by 5 bases, with 10 bases left in between. CDR3 length: 12 residues. CDR3 protein: CASSPFAETQYF. DNA for the CDR3: TGTGCCAGCTCGCCCTTTGCGGAGACCCAGTACTTC.

The genes are TRBV4-2 and TRBJ2-5; tentatively, D is TRBD2 (5 bases). Germline V CDR1 and CDR2: LGHNA, YNFKEQ. V lost 1 base, J lost 5 bases, and 14 bases lay in between. This CDR3 has 15 residues. CDR3 in amino acids: CASSQGRTAVETQYF. Written as DNA, the CDR3 is TGTGCCAGCAGCCAAGGAAGGACTGCGGTTGAGACCCAGTACTTC.

This clone occurred once. The J gene is TRBJ1-3, the V gene TRBV6-1; 10 positions agree with TRBD1. Trimming removed 5 bases from V and 6 bases from J; junction bases left unmatched: 4. This CDR3 region has 14 residues. The germline V gene has CDR1 MNHNS and CDR2 SASEGT. CDR3 nucleotides: TGTGCCAGCAGTAAGACAGGGGGCGTAAACACCATATATTTT. Translation: CASSKTGGVNTIYF.

V is TRBV6-5 and J is TRBJ1-2; 11 positions agree with TRBD1. This CDR3 comprises 16 residues. Trimming removed 0 bases from V and 0 bases from J; junction bases left unmatched: 0. Germline V CDR1 and CDR2: MNHEY, SVGAGI. CDR3 in DNA: TGTGCCAGCAGTTACTCGGGACAGGGGGCTAACTATGGCTACACCTTC. It encodes CASSYSGQGANYGYTF.

The rearrangement joins TRBV7-8 to TRBJ1-5, with D possibly matching TRBD1 (5 bases). Germline V gene sequence: CDR1 SGHVS, CDR2 FQNEAQ. Trimming left V 1 base short and J 1 base short, with 5 bases between. This CDR3 contains 14 residues. CDR3 in DNA: TGTGCCAGCAGCTTAGAGGGGAGCAATCAGCCCCAGCATTTT. Its translation: CASSLEGSNQPQHF.

The gene calls are TRBV5-6 and TRBJ1-1; tentative D call: TRBD1 (5 bases). The CDR3 loop spans 14 amino acids. Deletions cut 4 bases from V and 1 base from J, with 11 bases between. Germline V gene sequence: CDR1 SGHDT, CDR2 YYEEEE. The CDR3 here is CASSTPTANTEAFF. The DNA of the CDR3 is TGTGCCAGCAGCACTCCGACAGCGAACACTGAAGCTTTCTTT.

The chain is built from TRBV11-2 and TRBJ2-5, with 9 bases lining up with TRBD1. Germline V gives CDR1 SGHAT, CDR2 FQNNGV. The J segment lost 5 bases and the V segment lost 2 bases, leaving 12 bases of the junction unmatched. This CDR3 is 17 amino acids long. The CDR3 nucleotides are TGTGCCAGCAGCTTAATGCTGACAGGGGGGGTAAGCGAGACCCAGTACTTC. Its translation: CASSLMLTGGVSETQYF. The full variable domain, rest sourced from reference TRBV11-2 and TRBJ2-5, is EAGVAQSPRYKIIEKRQSVAFWCNPISGHATLYWYQQILGQGPKLLIQFQNNGVVDDSQLPKDRFSAERLKGVDSTLKIQPAKLEDSAVYLCASSLMLTGGVSETQYFGPGTRLLVL.

The V gene is TRBV7-9, the J gene TRBJ2-7; 7 bases line up with TRBD1. Trimming cost V 1 base and J 1 base; bases outside gene matches: 7. The CDR3 is 16 residues long. From germline, CDR1 is SEHNR and CDR2 FQNEAQ (reference sequence). CDR3 in DNA: TGTGCCAGCAGCTTAGGATCAGGGGGTCGGTCCTACGAGCAGTACTTC. Amino acid sequence: CASSLGSGGRSYEQYF.

The chain has TRBV11-2 and TRBJ1-2, with D unresolved. Germline loops: CDR1 SGHAT, CDR2 FQNNGV. Trimming took off 0 bases at V and 5 bases at J, with 10 bases between the two ends. The CDR3 contains 14 residues. The CDR3 region is CASSLDFQAYGYTF. The CDR3 DNA sequence: TGTGCCAGCAGCTTAGATTTCCAGGCTTATGGCTACACCTTC.

This clone was counted once. The CDR3 DNA follows: TGTGCCAGCAGCCTGACCCAGAGGGGGCGAGACATTCAGTACTTC. Protein product: CASSLTQRGRDIQYF. The chain couples TRBV7-2 to TRBJ2-4; 7 bases fit TRBD1. The CDR3 extends over 15 amino acids. With V trimmed by 5 bases and J by 8 bases, 12 bases remained unmatched. Germline CDR1 and CDR2: SGHTA and FQGNSA. Based on the CDR3 plus reference TRBV7-2 and TRBJ2-4, the full variable domain is GAGVSQSPSNKVTEKGKDVELRCDPISGHTALYWYRQSLGQGLEFLIYFQGNSAPDKSGLPSDRFSAERTGGSVSTLTIQRTQQEDSAVYLCASSLTQRGRDIQYFGAGTRLSVL.

This CDR3 is CATSIPTGAATEAFF. CDR3 DNA sequence: TGTGCCACCAGCATACCGACAGGGGCTGCGACTGAAGCTTTCTTT. The V gene is TRBV15, the J gene TRBJ1-1, with 8 bases identical to TRBD1. CDR3 size: 15 residues. Germline values: CDR1 LNHNV, CDR2 YYDKDF (reference sequence). V lost 4 bases to trimming and J lost 5 bases; unmatched junction nucleotides: 9.

This clone was seen once. V and J are TRBV7-3 and TRBJ2-1, with 14 bases identical to TRBD2. V lost 0 bases, J lost 5 bases, and 3 bases stayed unmatched. The CDR3 runs 17 residues. Per germline, CDR1 SGHTA and CDR2 FQGTGA. CDR3 sequence: CASSLTWGLAGDNEQFF. The CDR3 bases are TGTGCCAGCAGCTTAACGTGGGGACTAGCGGGGGACAATGAGCAGTTCTTC.